This TCR beta chain was identified during a study of cytomegalovirus exposure and HLA in healthy donors. PCR employed 60 Vbeta and 13 Jbeta primers. Original methodology: In a later analysis, 75 million to 85 million unique TCR beta chains included roughly 11 million shared by two or more donors. The table came from immunoSEQ multiplex PCR; TCRdb's copy has only in-frame clones and leaves some out. V and J calls and clone size come straight from that table; D and trimming were deduced from the DNA. The sample contains over 150,000 clones, about 81% of which appear only once. As for this clone: Antigen unknown.

General observations from the study: For presence/absence analyses, sequencing depth was assumed to be roughly uniform across donors. Analysis was performed later, and it showed HLA-associated TCR beta chains to be more clonally expanded than equally common others.

Germline-derived CDR1 and CDR2 are MNHEY and SVGAGI. The junction had 16 bases not matched to a gene; V was cut back by 4 bases and J by 8 bases. CDR3 length: 16 residues. V is TRBV6-5 and J is TRBJ1-2, with 7 nucleotides matching TRBD1. Sequences were obtained from PBMCs. The sequence came from a woman aged 18-29 years in good health and CMV-seronegative. In DNA, the CDR3 is TGTGCCAGCAGTTTCTCCCACAGAGACAGAGGGGGCGGCTACACCTTC. This gives the protein CASSFSHRDRGGGYTF.